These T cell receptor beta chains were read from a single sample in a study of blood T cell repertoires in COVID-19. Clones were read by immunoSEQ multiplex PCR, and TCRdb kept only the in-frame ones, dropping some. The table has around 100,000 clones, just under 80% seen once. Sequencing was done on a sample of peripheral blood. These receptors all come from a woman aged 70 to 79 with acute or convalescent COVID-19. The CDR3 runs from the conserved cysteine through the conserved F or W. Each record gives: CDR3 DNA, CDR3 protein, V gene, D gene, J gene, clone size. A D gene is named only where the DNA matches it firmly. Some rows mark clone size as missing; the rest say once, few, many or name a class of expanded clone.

CDR3 DNA: TGTGCCAGCAGCCGGTCCAGGGTTGGCTACACCTTC
CDR3 protein: CASSRSRVGYTF
V gene: TRBV14
D gene: NA
J gene: TRBJ1-2
clone size: NA

CDR3 DNA: TGTGCCAGCAGCCAAGTTCCGGGACTCACCTACGAGCAGTACTTC
CDR3 protein: CASSQVPGLTYEQYF
V gene: TRBV3-1/TRBV3-2
D gene: NA
J gene: TRBJ2-7
clone size: NA

CDR3 DNA: TGTGCCAGCAGCTTAGCAGGGGACTATGGCTACACCTTC
CDR3 protein: CASSLAGDYGYTF
V gene: TRBV7-9
D gene: NA
J gene: TRBJ1-2
clone size: NA

CDR3 DNA: TGTGCCAGCAGTTTAGGAGGCGAGCAGTTCTTC
CDR3 protein: CASSLGGEQFF
V gene: TRBV12-3/TRBV12-4
D gene: NA
J gene: TRBJ2-1
clone size: NA

CDR3 DNA: TGTGCCAGCAGTCGTGACAGGGACTATGGCTACACCTTC
CDR3 protein: CASSRDRDYGYTF
V gene: TRBV6-5
D gene: TRBD1
J gene: TRBJ1-2
clone size: NA

CDR3 DNA: TGTGCCAGCAGCTCCCGGACTAGCGGGGGGGGATTAGATACGCAGTATTTT
CDR3 protein: CASSSRTSGGGLDTQYF
V gene: TRBV7-3
D gene: TRBD2
J gene: TRBJ2-3
clone size: NA

CDR3 DNA: TGTGCCATCAGTGAGTCGTCGGGGGGGACAGATACGCAGTATTTT
CDR3 protein: CAISESSGGTDTQYF
V gene: TRBV10-3
D gene: TRBD2
J gene: TRBJ2-3
clone size: few

CDR3 DNA: TGCGCCAGCAGTGACGGCACTAGGTCCTACAATGAGCAGTTCTTC
CDR3 protein: CASSDGTRSYNEQFF
V gene: TRBV10-1
D gene: NA
J gene: TRBJ2-1
clone size: NA

CDR3 DNA: TGTGCCAGCAGCGTATCGGACTACGAGACAGATACGCAGTATTTT
CDR3 protein: CASSVSDYETDTQYF
V gene: TRBV9
D gene: NA
J gene: TRBJ2-3
clone size: NA

CDR3 DNA: TGTGCCAGCAGTCCCGCCAGGACAGGGGGCGTTAACGAGCAGTACTTC
CDR3 protein: CASSPARTGGVNEQYF
V gene: TRBV27
D gene: TRBD1
J gene: TRBJ2-7
clone size: few

CDR3 DNA: TGTGCCAGCAGCTTAAACATTCCACCCCCGGGGAATGCTGAAGCTTTCTTT
CDR3 protein: CASSLNIPPPGNAEAFF
V gene: TRBV7-6
D gene: NA
J gene: TRBJ1-1
clone size: NA

CDR3 DNA: TGTGCCAGCAGTGATCTGGGGGCAAGGGAAAAACTGTTTTTT
CDR3 protein: CASSDLGAREKLFF
V gene: TRBV2
D gene: NA
J gene: TRBJ1-4
clone size: NA

CDR3 DNA: TGTGCCACCAGTGGCTCGGGACAGGGGGTAGATACGCAGTATTTT
CDR3 protein: CATSGSGQGVDTQYF
V gene: TRBV24-1
D gene: TRBD1
J gene: TRBJ2-3
clone size: NA

CDR3 DNA: TGTGCCAGCAGCCCAGAGGGCAGTTCAGGAGGCTACACCTTC
CDR3 protein: CASSPEGSSGGYTF
V gene: TRBV7-3
D gene: NA
J gene: TRBJ1-2
clone size: NA

CDR3 DNA: TGTGCCAGCAGATATGGGGGCTCGAACACCGGGGAGCTGTTTTTT
CDR3 protein: CASRYGGSNTGELFF
V gene: TRBV6-6
D gene: NA
J gene: TRBJ2-2
clone size: once

CDR3 DNA: TGTGCCAGTTCCGGACAGGCGGCCCGTTCTGGAAACACCATATATTTT
CDR3 protein: CASSGQAARSGNTIYF
V gene: TRBV2
D gene: TRBD1
J gene: TRBJ1-3
clone size: NA